This T cell receptor beta chain was retrieved from a study of T-cell memory formation after mild COVID-19. Findings of the study overall: CD4+ clones that contracted lay mainly in CM and EM; CD8+ ones lay in EMRA.

The germline CDR1 and CDR2 sequences are ENHRY and SYGVKD. V was pared by 6 bases and J by 0 bases, with 11 bases between. The CDR3 spans 14 residues. TCRdb analysed the 5' RACE reads with MiXCR anew, one entry per CDR3 protein. The sample carries about 350,000 distinct CDR3 sequences, 12% to 15% recorded once. This clonotype was observed a handful of times. What it binds is not known. The chain links TRBV10-3 to TRBJ1-1; D gene unclear. What was sequenced was PBMCs or a T cell subset sorted from them (not recorded which). This sequence originates from a man aged 18-30 years who had mild COVID-19 (a few samples of this study predate the infection). Cell type and time point are not known. The CDR3 nucleotides read TGTGCCATCAGAGGCGACGGACTGAACACTGAAGCTTTCTTT. This codes for CAIRGDGLNTEAFF.